This T cell receptor (beta chain) stems from a study of T cell responses to AZD1222 COVID-19 vaccine. Some clones are missing from TCRdb's copy, which holds only in-frame ones; the method was immunoSEQ multiplex PCR. The table lists about 120,000 clones, more than 75% of them singletons. The count of this clone is one. Its matching antigen is unknown. Study-wide points: Nearly half of spike-specific TCRs reportedly target unmutated variant regions. It should be noted that donors were predominantly white British and more often female, and clonal diversity was possibly underestimated. AZD1222 recipients seropositive at baseline numbered only 5 or 6.

The sequences come from peripheral blood, collected on day 0 of AZD1222 vaccination. The sequence was collected from an adult in good health.

For the CDR3, the DNA is TGTGCCAGCTCACCTGGGACAGAGGGCACAGATACGCAGTATTTT. This sequence encodes CASSPGTEGTDTQYF. This chain links TRBV18 with TRBJ2-3; the match to TRBD1 covers 7 bases. Germline V gives CDR1 KGHSH, CDR2 LQKENI. After removal of 3 bases from V and 1 base from J, the junction contained 4 bases not matched to a gene. The CDR3 has 15 residues.